This T cell receptor (beta chain) derives from a study of T cell responses to AZD1222 COVID-19 vaccine. Study-level findings and limits: Baseline antibody screening turned up just six seropositive AZD1222 recipients.

Concerning this clone: Its antigen is undetermined.

The CDR3 sequence is 11 residues long. Deletions cut 2 bases from V and 10 bases from J, with 11 bases between. CDR1 DFQATT and CDR2 SNEGSKA come from the germline V gene (reference sequence). Profiling relied on immunoSEQ multiplex PCR, and the TCRdb table lists in-frame clones only, not all of them. The data show about 92,000 clones, under 90% seen once. This chain connects TRBV20-1 to TRBJ2-5; D gene ambiguous. Sequencing was performed on peripheral blood, taken on day 0 of AZD1222 vaccination. The receptor comes from an adult in good health. The CDR3 protein is CSARLGRDQYF. For the CDR3, the DNA is TGCAGTGCTAGACTTGGAAGGGACCAGTACTTC.